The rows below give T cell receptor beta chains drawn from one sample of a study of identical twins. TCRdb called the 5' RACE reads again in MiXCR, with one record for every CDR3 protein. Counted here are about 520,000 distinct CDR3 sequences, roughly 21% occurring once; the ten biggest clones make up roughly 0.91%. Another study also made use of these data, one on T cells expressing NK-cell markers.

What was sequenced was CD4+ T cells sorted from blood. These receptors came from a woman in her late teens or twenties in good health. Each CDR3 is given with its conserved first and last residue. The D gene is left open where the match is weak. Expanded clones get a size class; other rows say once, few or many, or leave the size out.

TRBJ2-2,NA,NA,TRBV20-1,TGCAGTGCTTTACAGGGAGGGGCCGGGGAGCTGTTTTTT,CSALQGGAGELFF
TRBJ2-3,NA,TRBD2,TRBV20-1,TGCAGTGCTAGAGAACTAGCGCGAAGCACAGATACGCAGTATTTT,CSARELARSTDTQYF
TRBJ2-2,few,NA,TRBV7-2,TGTGCCAGCAGTGGAAGCGAGACCGGGGAGCTGTTTTTT,CASSGSETGELFF
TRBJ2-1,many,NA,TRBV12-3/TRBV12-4,TGTGCCAGCAGTTTACCCTCTCAGCGTGAGCAGTTCTTC,CASSLPSQREQFF
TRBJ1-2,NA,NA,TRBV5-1,TGCGCCAGCAGCTTGATGCTGGGATATGGCTACACCTTC,CASSLMLGYGYTF
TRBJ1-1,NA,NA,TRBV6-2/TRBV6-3,TGTGCCAGCAGCCGCATCGCCCTGAACACTGAAGCTTTCTTT,CASSRIALNTEAFF
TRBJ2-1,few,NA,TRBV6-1,TGTGCCAGCGCAACCTACAATGAGCAGTTCTTC,CASATYNEQFF
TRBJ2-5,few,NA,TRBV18,TGTGCCAGCTCAGGGGGTGAGACCCAGTACTTC,CASSGGETQYF
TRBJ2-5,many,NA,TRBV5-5,TGTGCCAGCAGTTTGCCCTACCAAGAGACCCAGTACTTC,CASSLPYQETQYF
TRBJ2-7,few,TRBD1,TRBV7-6,TGTGCCAGCAGCTTAGCGGACAGGGGGCACGAGCAGTACTTC,CASSLADRGHEQYF
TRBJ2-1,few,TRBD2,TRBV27,TGTGCCAGCAGTTTACGGCCAGGACTAGCGGGACTCAATGAGCAGTTCTTC,CASSLRPGLAGLNEQFF
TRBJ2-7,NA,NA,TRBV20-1,TGCAGTGCTAGAGATGAGAGGAGTTACGAGCAGTACTTC,CSARDERSYEQYF
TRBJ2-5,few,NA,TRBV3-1,TGTGCCAGCAGCCAGGTAGGGACGCGGGAGACCCAGTACTTC,CASSQVGTRETQYF
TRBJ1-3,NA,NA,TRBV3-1,TGTGCCAGCAGCCGAGCTGGACAGCCCTTCTCTGGAAACACCATATATTTT,CASSRAGQPFSGNTIYF
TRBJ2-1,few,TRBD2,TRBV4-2,TGTGCCAGCAGCCAAGAGGGACTAGCGGGGAATGAGCAGTTCTTC,CASSQEGLAGNEQFF
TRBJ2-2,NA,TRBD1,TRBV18,TGTGCCAGCTCAGCCCACGGATTAACCGGGACAGTCAACACCGGGGAGCTGTTTTTT,CASSAHGLTGTVNTGELFF
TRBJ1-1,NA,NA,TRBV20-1,TGCAGTGTGTTTCCTAACACTGAAGCTTTCTTT,CSVFPNTEAFF
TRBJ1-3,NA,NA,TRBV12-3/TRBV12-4,TGTGCCAGCAGTTTACCAGGGACTGGAAACACCATATATTTT,CASSLPGTGNTIYF
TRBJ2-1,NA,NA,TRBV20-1,TGCAGTGCTAGAGAGAGTGGGGGCCCCTCCGTCTTC,CSARESGGPSVF
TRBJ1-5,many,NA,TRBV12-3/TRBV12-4,TGTGCCAGCAGTTTATTCGGGGGTCAGCCCCAGCATTTT,CASSLFGGQPQHF
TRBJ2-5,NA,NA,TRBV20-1,TGCAGTGCTAGTATGGGTGTGGGGGAGACCCAGTACTTC,CSASMGVGETQYF
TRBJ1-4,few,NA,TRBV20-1,TGCAGTGCTAGAGCAGCCGAAAAACTGTTTTTT,CSARAAEKLFF
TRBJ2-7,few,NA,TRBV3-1,TGTGCCGCGGCGGGATCCTACGAGCAGTACTTC,CAAAGSYEQYF
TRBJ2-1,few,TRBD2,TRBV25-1,TGTGCCAGCAGTGAATCGCGGGGCGGGAGGGCCTTCAATGAGCAGTTCTTC,CASSESRGGRAFNEQFF
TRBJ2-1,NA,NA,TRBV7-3,TGTGCCAGCAGCACCCAAACCGGGACAGGTCGGCACCGGGGGGCCAATGAGCAGTTCTTC,CASSTQTGTGRHRGANEQFF
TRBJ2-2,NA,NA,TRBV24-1,TGTGCCACCAGTGATTCCCGGAAAGGGGCCGGGGAGCTGTTTTTT,CATSDSRKGAGELFF
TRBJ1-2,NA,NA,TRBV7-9,TGTGCCAGCAGCCCCCGTGAGGAATGGTATGGCTACACCTTC,CASSPREEWYGYTF
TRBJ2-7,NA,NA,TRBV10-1,TGCGCCAGCAGTGATGCCATCAGCTCCTACGAGCAGTACTTC,CASSDAISSYEQYF
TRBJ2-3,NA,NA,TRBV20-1,TGCAGTGTGTCAGGGGCGACTAGCACAGATACGCAGTATTTT,CSVSGATSTDTQYF
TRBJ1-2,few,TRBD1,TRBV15,TGTGCCACCAGCAGAGAACCCCAGGGGGGCTATGGCTACACCTTC,CATSREPQGGYGYTF
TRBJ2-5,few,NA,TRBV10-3,TGTGCCATCAGTGAGAGAGGCTTCGGGAACTCCCAAGAGACCCAGTACTTC,CAISERGFGNSQETQYF
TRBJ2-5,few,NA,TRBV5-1,TGCGCCAGCACCAAACTCCCCGTGGGCGGAGAGACCCAGTACTTC,CASTKLPVGGETQYF
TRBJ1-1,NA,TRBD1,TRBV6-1,TGTGCCAGCAGCTCACAGGGGGAGAGCACTGAAGCTTTCTTT,CASSSQGESTEAFF
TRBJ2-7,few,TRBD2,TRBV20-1,TGCAGTGCTTTCATCCCACTAGCGGGAGGATACGAGCAGTACTTC,CSAFIPLAGGYEQYF
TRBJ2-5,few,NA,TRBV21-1,TGTGCCAGCAGCCCCGGGAGGGCCCCTATACCTAGGGGAGAGACCCAGTACTTC,CASSPGRAPIPRGETQYF
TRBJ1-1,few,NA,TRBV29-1,TGCAGCGTTGTTCTAGTTTTATCGAGCCTTGAAGCTTTCTTT,CSVVLVLSSLEAFF
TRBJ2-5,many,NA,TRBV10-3,TGTGCCATCAGTGAGTCGAGAGGGACAAACCAAGAGACCCAGTACTTC,CAISESRGTNQETQYF
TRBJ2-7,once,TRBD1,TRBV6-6,TGTGCCAGCAGTCATTATACAGGGGGAGTCTACGAGCAGTACTTC,CASSHYTGGVYEQYF
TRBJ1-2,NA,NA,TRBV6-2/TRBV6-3,TGTGCCAGCAGCAAGACAGCAGCCTATGGCTACACCTTC,CASSKTAAYGYTF
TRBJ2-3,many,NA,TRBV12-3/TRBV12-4,TGTGCCAGCAGAATGCCGAGCACAGATACGCAGTATTTT,CASRMPSTDTQYF
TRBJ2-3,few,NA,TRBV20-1,TGCAGTGCTAGACGAGGGGGGGGAAACGACCCTTCCACAGATACGCAGTATTTT,CSARRGGGNDPSTDTQYF
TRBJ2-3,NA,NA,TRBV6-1,TGTGCCAGTGGGGGCGCGACAGATACGCAGTATTTT,CASGGATDTQYF
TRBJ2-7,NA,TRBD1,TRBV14,TGTGCCAGCAGCCCTCTGACAGGGAAGGTGAACGAGCAGTACTTC,CASSPLTGKVNEQYF
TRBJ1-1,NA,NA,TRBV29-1,TGCAGCGTTGAAGGGTGGGCTTCGTCGGAAGCTTTCTTT,CSVEGWASSEAFF
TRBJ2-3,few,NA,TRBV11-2,TGTGCCAGCAGTACACCAGGGACACCTAGCACAGATACGCAGTATTTT,CASSTPGTPSTDTQYF